Listed here are 23 T cell receptor beta chains from one sample, sequenced in a study of blood T cell repertoires in COVID-19. Libraries were prepared by immunoSEQ multiplex PCR; TCRdb keeps only in-frame clonotypes and omits some of them. This table holds approximately 300,000 clones, roughly 91% found once. The sequencing input was PBMCs or T cells enriched from blood (not recorded which). The receptors derive from a woman in her 30s who had recovered from COVID-19.

The V call is TRBV28, the J call TRBJ1-2, with D possibly matching TRBD1 (5 bases). V shed 6 bases and J shed 1 base, with 12 bases lying between them. The CDR3 is made up of 14 amino acids. Germline V gene data show CDR1 as MDHEN and CDR2 as SYDVKM. This CDR3 is CASSLIQDNYGYTF. CDR3 nucleotides: TGTGCCAGCAGCCTCATACAGGATAACTATGGCTACACCTTC.

The CDR3, as DNA: TGTGCCAGCAGCTTAATGTTAGCGGGGCCCTACAATGAGCAGTTCTTC. Its protein is CASSLMLAGPYNEQFF. The J gene is TRBJ2-1, the V gene TRBV7-2; 8 bases agree with TRBD2. Losses at the gene ends were 2 bases for V and 2 bases for J; bases not matched to a gene: 5. Germline CDR1 reads SGHTA; CDR2 reads FQGNSA. The CDR3 is made up of 16 amino acids.

Comment on this clone: Since no conserved phenylalanine or tryptophan closes the CDR3, a read error is the likely cause. Because the CDR3's place on the DNA is in doubt, the DNA is left out and the CDR3 is given as listed by TCRdb. The V gene is TRBV4-1, the J gene TRBJ1-1. The length of the CDR3 is 14 amino acids, counting both ends. From germline, CDR1 is MGHRA and CDR2 YSYEKL. CDR3 region: CASSQDGIGGTCIM.

The gene calls are TRBV20-1 and TRBJ1-3; D is uncertain. The CDR3 consists of 14 residues. Germline loops: CDR1 DFQATT, CDR2 SNEGSKA (reference sequence). Trimming took 6 bases from V and 0 from J, leaving 12 bases between them. The CDR3 DNA sequence: TGCAGTGCCAGTGTGAGACACTCTGGAAACACCATATATTTT. Amino acid sequence: CSASVRHSGNTIYF.

The rearrangement uses TRBV5-4 and TRBJ2-5; D unresolved. The length of the CDR3 is 13 residues. CDR1 and CDR2 from the germline V gene are SGHNT and YYREEE (reference sequence). Deletions cut 0 bases from V and 9 bases from J, with 12 bases between. The chain's CDR3 is CASSLEPMAAQYF. The CDR3 DNA reads TGTGCCAGCAGCTTGGAACCGATGGCGGCCCAGTACTTC.

V gene TRBV6-6 combines with J gene TRBJ2-1; 9 nucleotides agree with TRBD2. This CDR3 has 16 amino acids. Per germline, CDR1 MNHNY and CDR2 SVGAGI (reference sequence). Trimming at V came to 8 bases and at J to 1 base, leaving 9 bases not matched to a gene. The CDR3 region is CASLRAGGPSYNEQFF. The DNA for the CDR3 is TGTGCCAGCCTCAGGGCGGGAGGGCCTTCCTACAATGAGCAGTTCTTC.

This chain connects TRBV30 to TRBJ2-5; TRBD1 aligns across 7 bases. V was pared by 4 bases and J by 5 bases, with 10 bases of the junction left unmatched. Germline V gives CDR1 GTSNPN, CDR2 SVGIG (reference sequence). The CDR3 spans 14 residues. The CDR3: CAWTLGQREETQYF. The CDR3 coding sequence is TGTGCCTGGACTCTGGGACAGCGCGAGGAGACCCAGTACTTC.

This clone was seen a single time. J is TRBJ2-1 and V is TRBV7-9; 11 bases are a match to TRBD2. From germline, CDR1 is SEHNR and CDR2 FQNEAQ (reference sequence). With V trimmed by 4 bases and J by 2 bases, 4 bases remained unmatched. The CDR3 covers 16 residues. In DNA form, the CDR3 reads TGTGCCAGCAGCTCGGGACTAGCGGTCCCCTACAATGAGCAGTTCTTC. It yields the protein CASSSGLAVPYNEQFF. Complete variable domain (other parts from reference TRBV7-9 and TRBJ2-1): DTGVSQNPRHKITKRGQNVTFRCDPISEHNRLYWYRQTLGQGPEFLTYFQNEAQLEKSRLLSDRFSAERPKGSFSTLEIQRTEQGDSAMYLCASSSGLAVPYNEQFFGPGTRLTVL.

The rearrangement uses TRBV10-2 and TRBJ2-2, with D possibly being TRBD2 (5 bases). CDR1 is WSHSY and CDR2 is SAAADI in the germline V gene. This CDR3 is built from 14 residues. V was trimmed by 7 bases and J by 5 bases, leaving 14 bases between them. CDR3 amino acids: CASIDRTGTGELFF. CDR3 bases: TGCGCCAGCATCGACCGTACGGGAACCGGGGAGCTGTTTTTT.

Only one count was recorded for this clone. The J gene is TRBJ1-6, the V gene TRBV7-6; TRBD1 might be the D (5 bases). The ends were cut back, 2 bases at V and 9 bases at J, with 11 bases in the middle. CDR3 length equals 14 residues. From germline, CDR1 is SGHVS and CDR2 FNYEAQ. The CDR3 spells CASSLQGFGSPLHF. The CDR3 bases are TGTGCCAGCAGCTTACAGGGTTTCGGTTCACCCCTCCACTTT.

With respect to this clone: One end of the junction fails to match germline, which may point to a read error. V is TRBV27 and J is TRBJ2-7; 9 bases align to TRBD2. The CDR3 runs to 16 residues. Germline CDR1 MNHEY, CDR2 SMNVEV (reference sequence). The DNA of the CDR3 is TGTGCCAGCAGTTTAAGGGTAGCGGGAGCCTCCAACGAGCAGTACTTC. Its translation: CASSLRVAGASNEQYF.

V gene TRBV7-9 combines with J gene TRBJ2-1, with TRBD2 matching 10 bases. The V and J ends lost 5 bases and 9 bases, in that order; junction bases with no gene match: 10. CDR3 length equals 15 residues. CDR1 is SEHNR and CDR2 is FQNEAQ in the germline V gene (reference sequence). As DNA, the CDR3 is TGTGCCAGCAGCCCCCTAGCGGGAGAGGCTAGTGAGCAGTTCTTC. This translates into CASSPLAGEASEQFF. The whole variable domain, remainder taken from reference TRBV7-9 and TRBJ2-1, is DTGVSQNPRHKITKRGQNVTFRCDPISEHNRLYWYRQTLGQGPEFLTYFQNEAQLEKSRLLSDRFSAERPKGSFSTLEIQRTEQGDSAMYLCASSPLAGEASEQFFGPGTRLTVL.

The chain links TRBV7-9 to TRBJ2-1, with 8 bases identical to TRBD2. The germline V gene has CDR1 SEHNR and CDR2 FQNEAQ (reference sequence). The trim removed 5 bases at V and 3 bases at J, leaving 12 bases unmatched. The CDR3 loop spans 17 amino acids. CDR3 bases: TGTGCCAGCAGCCCCCGGTTGGTAGCGGGGATCTACAATGAGCAGTTCTTC. It codes for CASSPRLVAGIYNEQFF. The whole variable domain, remainder taken from reference TRBV7-9 and TRBJ2-1, is DTGVSQNPRHKITKRGQNVTFRCDPISEHNRLYWYRQTLGQGPEFLTYFQNEAQLEKSRLLSDRFSAERPKGSFSTLEIQRTEQGDSAMYLCASSPRLVAGIYNEQFFGPGTRLTVL.

The rearrangement joins TRBV18 to TRBJ2-3, with D possibly TRBD1 on 6 matching bases. The length of the CDR3 is 15 residues. Trimming stripped 2 bases from V and 0 bases from J, with 9 bases between. Germline V gene sequence: CDR1 KGHSH, CDR2 LQKENI. CDR3 in amino acids: CASSPAGESTDTQYF. The CDR3 DNA reads TGTGCCAGCTCACCAGCAGGGGAAAGCACAGATACGCAGTATTTT.

The chain couples TRBV5-1 to TRBJ2-3; tentative D call: TRBD1 (5 bases). Looked up from germline, CDR1 is SGHRS and CDR2 is YFSETQ. V was clipped by 1 base and J by 5 bases, with 11 bases between them. The CDR3 extends over 14 amino acids. Written as DNA, the CDR3 is TGCGCCAGCAGCTTGTTGGTGACAGAAGATACGCAGTATTTT. Protein product: CASSLLVTEDTQYF.

This chain joins TRBV29-1 and TRBJ2-1; D possibly corresponds to TRBD1 (6 bases). The CDR3 consists of 12 residues. V dropped 7 bases and J dropped 5 bases, with 12 bases sitting between them. Germline V gives CDR1 SQVTM, CDR2 ANQGSEA. Written as DNA, the CDR3 is TGCAGCGCTACAACAGGGCACAATGAGCAGTTCTTC. It translates to CSATTGHNEQFF.

The chain joins TRBV20-1 to TRBJ2-4; no clear D gene. CDR3 length: 11 amino acids. CDR1 and CDR2 (germline): DFQATT, SNEGSKA (reference sequence). V was trimmed by 1 base and J by 11 bases, leaving 9 bases between them. In DNA form, the CDR3 reads TGCAGTGCTAGAGCGTCTAACCTTCAGTACTTC. Translation gives CSARASNLQYF.

In the case of this clone: A junction end diverges from the germline sequence, so it may reflect a read error. The rearrangement joins TRBV24-1 to TRBJ2-3, with D unclear. Germline V CDR1 and CDR2: KGHDR, SFDVKD. The CDR3 consists of 15 residues. CDR3 region: CATSQTANSRDTQYF. CDR3 nucleotide sequence: TGTGCCACCAGCCAAACTGCGAATAGCAGAGATACGCAGTATTTT.

The J gene is TRBJ2-7, the V gene TRBV27; TRBD1 agrees at 12 bases. This CDR3 spans 15 amino acids. The V segment lost 6 bases and the J segment 1 base; nucleotides outside the gene matches: 4. Germline V gene sequence: CDR1 MNHEY, CDR2 SMNVEV (reference sequence). The CDR3 loop is CASSWGQGASYEQYF. CDR3 DNA sequence: TGTGCCAGCAGCTGGGGACAGGGGGCATCCTACGAGCAGTACTTC.

This clone has only one observation. The chain combines TRBV2 with TRBJ1-1, with 7 bases aligning to TRBD1. Germline V gene lookup returns CDR1 SNHLY and CDR2 FYNNEI. V was clipped by 0 bases and J by 7 bases; unmatched bases: 8. The CDR3 totals 15 residues. The chain's CDR3 is CASSEALPDRLEAFF. The CDR3 DNA reads as TGTGCCAGCAGTGAAGCGCTTCCGGACAGGCTTGAAGCTTTCTTT.

A few counts support this clone. J is TRBJ2-7 and V is TRBV6-1, with D tentatively TRBD1 (6 bases). The CDR3 has 13 residues. Germline CDR1 MNHNS, CDR2 SASEGT. V was pared by 3 bases and J by 6 bases, with 12 bases between. In DNA, the CDR3 is TGTGCCAGCAGTGACACAGGGCTTAGCGAGCAGTACTTC. This sequence encodes CASSDTGLSEQYF.

The chain carries TRBV27 and TRBJ2-1, with 8 bases aligning to TRBD2. CDR3 length: 13 amino acids. From germline, CDR1 is MNHEY and CDR2 SMNVEV (reference sequence). Losses at the gene ends were 3 bases for V and 6 bases for J; bases not matched to a gene: 1. Here the CDR3 DNA reads TGTGCCAGCAGTTTCACTAGCGGCAATGAGCAGTTCTTC. Amino acid sequence: CASSFTSGNEQFF.

The gene calls are TRBV24-1 and TRBJ2-1; weak D call: TRBD2 (5 bases). Deletions cut 5 bases from V and 3 bases from J, with 13 bases between. The CDR3 extends over 15 amino acids. Germline CDR1 reads KGHDR; CDR2 reads SFDVKD. CDR3 residues: CATSGGDSYYNEQFF. In DNA, the CDR3 is TGTGCCACCAGTGGGGGAGACTCGTACTACAATGAGCAGTTCTTC.